A selection of T cell receptor beta chains follows, all from one sample in a study of glioma-infiltrating T cells after dendritic cell vaccination. Some clones are missing from TCRdb's copy, which holds only in-frame ones; the method was immunoSEQ multiplex PCR. The table records 75,000 to 100,000 clones, around three quarters of them present only once. The sequencing here drew on blood, taken before dendritic cell vaccination. These receptors originate from a human donor with glioblastoma. Each CDR3 is given with its conserved first and last residue. D genes are given only for firm matches. Clone size is shown for a subset of rows, as once, few, many or a class of expanded clone.

cdr3_aa: CASSRGYEQFF; cdr3_nt: TGTGCCAGCAGCCGGGGGTATGAGCAGTTCTTC; j_call: TRBJ2-1; d_call: .; v_call: TRBV11-2; clone_size: .
cdr3_aa: CASAQGASGELFF; cdr3_nt: TGCGCCAGCGCCCAGGGCGCCTCCGGGGAGCTGTTTTTT; j_call: TRBJ2-2; d_call: .; v_call: TRBV10-2; clone_size: .
cdr3_aa: CASSSPLAGGSEQFF; cdr3_nt: TGTGCCAGCAGTTCCCCACTAGCGGGAGGGTCCGAGCAGTTCTTC; j_call: TRBJ2-1; d_call: TRBD2; v_call: TRBV6-6; clone_size: .
cdr3_aa: CASSVEGRGGYGYTF; cdr3_nt: TGTGCCAGCAGCGTAGAAGGCAGGGGTGGCTATGGCTACACCTTC; j_call: TRBJ1-2; d_call: .; v_call: TRBV9; clone_size: .
cdr3_aa: CASSEKTTNTGELFF; cdr3_nt: TGTGCCAGCAGCGAGAAAACTACGAACACCGGGGAGCTGTTTTTT; j_call: TRBJ2-2; d_call: .; v_call: TRBV11-1; clone_size: .
cdr3_aa: CASSKAGTGGTEAFF; cdr3_nt: TGCGCCAGCAGCAAGGCCGGGACAGGGGGCACTGAAGCTTTCTTT; j_call: TRBJ1-1; d_call: TRBD1; v_call: TRBV5-1; clone_size: .
cdr3_aa: CATAPRDNNSPLHF; cdr3_nt: TGTGCCACCGCCCCCCGGGACAATAATTCACCCCTCCACTTT; j_call: TRBJ1-6; d_call: .; v_call: TRBV2; clone_size: .
cdr3_aa: CASSPDRLKNTEAFF; cdr3_nt: TGTGCCAGCAGCCCGGACAGGCTAAAGAACACTGAAGCTTTCTTT; j_call: TRBJ1-1; d_call: TRBD1; v_call: TRBV4-2; clone_size: .
cdr3_aa: CASSERGYEQYF; cdr3_nt: TGTGCCAGCAGTGAAAGGGGGTACGAGCAGTACTTC; j_call: TRBJ2-7; d_call: .; v_call: TRBV6-1; clone_size: .
cdr3_aa: CAWSVRREGEQYF; cdr3_nt: TGTGCCTGGAGTGTCCGGCGGGAGGGGGAGCAGTACTTC; j_call: TRBJ2-7; d_call: TRBD2; v_call: TRBV30; clone_size: .
cdr3_aa: CASSFTGDQPQHF; cdr3_nt: TGTGCCAGCAGTTTTACGGGAGATCAGCCCCAGCATTTT; j_call: TRBJ1-5; d_call: .; v_call: TRBV6-5; clone_size: .
cdr3_aa: CASRTGQRTEAFF; cdr3_nt: TGTGCCTCCCGGACAGGGCAAAGGACTGAAGCTTTCTTT; j_call: TRBJ1-1; d_call: TRBD1; v_call: TRBV6-1; clone_size: few
cdr3_aa: CASSPNPEPEAFF; cdr3_nt: TGTGCCAGCAGCCCGAACCCCGAGCCTGAAGCTTTCTTT; j_call: TRBJ1-1; d_call: .; v_call: TRBV5-6; clone_size: .
cdr3_aa: CASSRTSGEQYF; cdr3_nt: TGTGCCAGCAGTCGGACTAGCGGGGAGCAGTACTTC; j_call: TRBJ2-7; d_call: TRBD2; v_call: TRBV6-5; clone_size: .
cdr3_aa: CASSSQGYGVYGYTF; cdr3_nt: TGCGCCAGCAGTAGTCAGGGTTATGGAGTCTATGGCTACACCTTC; j_call: TRBJ1-2; d_call: .; v_call: TRBV5-1; clone_size: .
cdr3_aa: CASSGSGTRDEKLFF; cdr3_nt: TGCGCCAGCAGCGGAAGTGGGACTCGAGATGAAAAACTGTTTTTT; j_call: TRBJ1-4; d_call: .; v_call: TRBV5-1; clone_size: .
cdr3_aa: CASRRADSDTDTQYF; cdr3_nt: TGTGCCAGCAGAAGAGCGGACTCTGACACAGATACGCAGTATTTT; j_call: TRBJ2-3; d_call: .; v_call: TRBV7-8; clone_size: .
cdr3_aa: CASSLAGGPTPYEQYF; cdr3_nt: TGTGCCAGCAGCTTAGCGGGGGGACCTACCCCCTACGAGCAGTACTTC; j_call: TRBJ2-7; d_call: .; v_call: TRBV7-9; clone_size: .
cdr3_aa: CASRPGLAGGEQFF; cdr3_nt: TGTGCCAGCAGACCGGGACTAGCGGGAGGTGAGCAGTTCTTC; j_call: TRBJ2-1; d_call: TRBD2; v_call: TRBV7-9; clone_size: .
cdr3_aa: CASSSGLAGGPWDEQFF; cdr3_nt: TGTGCCAGCAGCTCCGGACTAGCGGGAGGGCCTTGGGATGAGCAGTTCTTC; j_call: TRBJ2-1; d_call: TRBD2; v_call: TRBV7-2; clone_size: .
cdr3_aa: CASSRDMSYEQYF; cdr3_nt: TGTGCCAGTAGTAGGGACATGTCCTACGAGCAGTACTTC; j_call: TRBJ2-7; d_call: .; v_call: TRBV19; clone_size: .
cdr3_aa: CASSPFRRDEQFF; cdr3_nt: TGCGCCAGCAGCCCTTTTCGGCGGGATGAGCAGTTCTTC; j_call: TRBJ2-1; d_call: .; v_call: TRBV5-1; clone_size: .
cdr3_aa: CASSSLSGSVGNEQFF; cdr3_nt: TGCGCCAGCAGCTCCCTTAGCGGGAGTGTCGGCAATGAGCAGTTCTTC; j_call: TRBJ2-1; d_call: TRBD2; v_call: TRBV5-1; clone_size: once
cdr3_aa: CASEGQGNTGELFF; cdr3_nt: TGCGCCAGCGAGGGACAGGGTAACACCGGGGAGCTGTTTTTT; j_call: TRBJ2-2; d_call: TRBD1; v_call: TRBV10-2; clone_size: .
cdr3_aa: CASTYDRPEAFF; cdr3_nt: TGTGCCAGCACCTACGACAGGCCCGAAGCTTTCTTT; j_call: TRBJ1-1; d_call: .; v_call: TRBV2; clone_size: .
cdr3_aa: CASSAGTSGTDTQYF; cdr3_nt: TGTGCCAGCAGCGCCGGGACTAGCGGGACAGATACGCAGTATTTT; j_call: TRBJ2-3; d_call: TRBD2; v_call: TRBV7-3; clone_size: few
cdr3_aa: CASSPTAQETQYF; cdr3_nt: TGCGCCAGCAGCCCGACAGCCCAAGAGACCCAGTACTTC; j_call: TRBJ2-5; d_call: .; v_call: TRBV5-1; clone_size: .
cdr3_aa: CASSLELVGHEQYF; cdr3_nt: TGTGCCAGCAGCTTAGAGTTGGTTGGGCACGAGCAGTACTTC; j_call: TRBJ2-7; d_call: .; v_call: TRBV7-9; clone_size: .
cdr3_aa: CASSLGQGASYEQYF; cdr3_nt: TGCGCCAGCAGCCTGGGACAGGGTGCCTCCTACGAGCAGTACTTC; j_call: TRBJ2-7; d_call: TRBD1; v_call: TRBV5-1; clone_size: .
cdr3_aa: CASSLNAGSLGEQFF; cdr3_nt: TGTGCCAGCAGCTTAAACGCAGGGTCTTTGGGTGAGCAGTTCTTC; j_call: TRBJ2-1; d_call: .; v_call: TRBV7-3; clone_size: .
cdr3_aa: CASSLGGQRSGNTIYF; cdr3_nt: TGTGCCAGCAGCCTCGGGGGACAGCGCTCTGGAAACACCATATATTTT; j_call: TRBJ1-3; d_call: TRBD1; v_call: TRBV5-4; clone_size: once
cdr3_aa: CASSLDTGQPQHF; cdr3_nt: TGTGCCAGCAGCTTAGATACGGGTCAGCCCCAGCATTTT; j_call: TRBJ1-5; d_call: .; v_call: TRBV11-2; clone_size: .
cdr3_aa: CASSREQPGQVRDEQYF; cdr3_nt: TGTGCCAGCTCTCGCGAACAACCGGGACAGGTACGTGACGAGCAGTACTTC; j_call: TRBJ2-7; d_call: TRBD1; v_call: TRBV18; clone_size: once
cdr3_aa: CASSSLAGAANEQFF; cdr3_nt: TGCGCCAGCAGCTCTCTAGCGGGGGCTGCCAATGAGCAGTTCTTC; j_call: TRBJ2-1; d_call: TRBD2; v_call: TRBV5-1; clone_size: few
cdr3_aa: CASSLGLGPYNEQFF; cdr3_nt: TGTGCCAGCAGCTTAGGACTAGGCCCCTACAATGAGCAGTTCTTC; j_call: TRBJ2-1; d_call: .; v_call: TRBV7-9; clone_size: .
cdr3_aa: CASSEVGTGFTQYF; cdr3_nt: TGTGCCAGCAGTGAAGTGGGGACAGGGTTTACGCAGTATTTT; j_call: TRBJ2-3; d_call: TRBD1; v_call: TRBV25-1; clone_size: .
cdr3_aa: CASSRQGNTYYGYTF; cdr3_nt: TGTGCCAGTAGTCGACAGGGAAACACTTACTATGGCTACACCTTC; j_call: TRBJ1-2; d_call: TRBD1; v_call: TRBV19; clone_size: .
cdr3_aa: CASSIDRSTGELFF; cdr3_nt: TGCGCCAGCAGCATTGACAGGTCCACCGGGGAGCTGTTTTTT; j_call: TRBJ2-2; d_call: .; v_call: TRBV5-1; clone_size: .
cdr3_aa: CASSSGAGQGRGYTF; cdr3_nt: TGCGCCAGCAGCTCGGGGGCGGGACAGGGACGTGGCTACACCTTC; j_call: TRBJ1-2; d_call: TRBD1; v_call: TRBV5-1; clone_size: few
cdr3_aa: CASSALAGYSYEQYF; cdr3_nt: TGTGCCAGCAGTGCCCTAGCGGGGTACTCCTACGAGCAGTACTTC; j_call: TRBJ2-7; d_call: TRBD2; v_call: TRBV6-1; clone_size: .
cdr3_aa: CASSVGGDTNQPQHF; cdr3_nt: TGTGCCAGCAGCGTAGGAGGTGATACAAATCAGCCCCAGCATTTT; j_call: TRBJ1-5; d_call: .; v_call: TRBV9; clone_size: .